Below are 23 T cell receptor beta chains sequenced from a single sample in a study of vaccination and CD4 T cells after COVID-19. Regarding treatment: approximately nine-day PBMC culture with coronavirus spike peptide pools or control peptides (ViraFEST assay). These receptors lack a known antigen. Cultured CD4+ T-cell DNA underwent Oncomine TCR Beta short-read sequencing. TCRdb fed the PCR reads into MiXCR, producing one record per CDR3 protein. Here the sample spans some 10,000 distinct CDR3 sequences, approximately 60% being singletons. The material sequenced was CD4+ T cells from blood, cultured in vitro. The receptors derive from a human donor who had recovered from COVID-19.

The chain carries TRBV6-1 and TRBJ1-4; D is perhaps TRBD1 (5 bases). There are 13 residues in the CDR3. Germline CDR1 is MNHNS and CDR2 is SASEGT. With 7 bases removed from V and 5 bases from J, the gap between germline ends came to 11 bases. CDR3 DNA: TGTGCCAGCAATGGGGCGTTCAATGAAAAACTGTTTTTT. Its protein is CASNGAFNEKLFF.

The chain recombines TRBV28 with TRBJ1-1, with a weak D call TRBD1 (5 bases). V dropped 5 bases and J dropped 5 bases, with 12 bases sitting between them. Germline assignment: CDR1 MDHEN and CDR2 SYDVKM. There are 13 residues in the CDR3. The CDR3 spells CASSPPSGTEAFF. In DNA form, the CDR3 reads TGTGCCAGCAGTCCACCGTCAGGGACTGAAGCTTTCTTT.

The genes are TRBV20-1 and TRBJ2-7, with 8 bases lining up with TRBD2. With 6 bases clipped from V and 8 bases from J, the junction kept 9 bases outside the gene matches. CDR3 size: 12 residues. Looked up from germline, CDR1 is DFQATT and CDR2 is SNEGSKA (reference sequence). CDR3 DNA sequence: TGCAGTGCCAAGACTAGCGTGGTTAAGCAGTACTTC. It yields the protein CSAKTSVVKQYF.

The chain couples TRBV18 to TRBJ1-2; perhaps TRBD1 as D (5 bases). Germline V gene data show CDR1 as KGHSH and CDR2 as LQKENI. Trimming left V 4 bases short and J 3 bases short, with 9 bases between. The CDR3 has 13 amino acids. CDR3: CASSQPGDYGYTF. The CDR3 region has the DNA TGTGCCAGCTCACAACCGGGGGACTATGGCTACACCTTC.

J is TRBJ2-1 and V is TRBV28, with 12 bases fitting TRBD2. Per germline, CDR1 MDHEN and CDR2 SYDVKM. The ends lost 7 bases at V and 11 bases at J; junction bases unmatched: 6. CDR3 length equals 13 residues. The CDR3 bases are TGTGCCAGCAAACTAGCGGGAGGACCACAGCAGTTCTTC. Translation gives CASKLAGGPQQFF.

The V call is TRBV11-3, the J call TRBJ1-2; TRBD1 might be the D (5 bases). The CDR3 runs to 12 residues. Germline V gene sequence: CDR1 SGHNT, CDR2 YENEEA. V lost 3 bases and J 8 bases, leaving 10 bases between the germline ends. CDR3 DNA sequence: TGTGCCAGCAGCTTGAGGGGCGCGGGCTACACCTTC. It translates to CASSLRGAGYTF.

This clonotype came up a few times. V is TRBV25-1 and J is TRBJ2-5, with 10 bases matching TRBD1. After removal of 4 bases from V and 4 bases from J, the junction contained 6 bases not matched to a gene. CDR1 MGHDK and CDR2 SYGVNS come from the germline V gene. This CDR3 is built from 15 residues. CDR3 sequence: CASSGDRGSRETQYF. The CDR3 nucleotides are TGTGCCAGCAGTGGGGACAGGGGATCGAGAGAGACCCAGTACTTC. The full variable domain, completed using reference TRBV25-1 and TRBJ2-5, is EADIYQTPRYLVIGTGKKITLECSQTMGHDKMYWYQQDPGMELHLIHYSYGVNSTEKGDLSSESTVSRIRTEHFPLTLESARPSHTSQYLCASSGDRGSRETQYFGPGTRLLVL.

The chain recombines TRBV5-6 with TRBJ1-2; TRBD1 agrees at 8 bases. CDR3 size: 14 residues. V shed 0 bases, J shed 4 bases, and the junction held 2 bases outside the gene matches. Germline V gene sequence: CDR1 SGHDT, CDR2 YYEEEE. The CDR3 protein is CASSLEGQAYGYTF. The CDR3 nucleotides are TGTGCCAGCAGCTTGGAGGGACAGGCCTATGGCTACACCTTC.

The chain uses TRBV6-1 and TRBJ2-1, with 7 bases identical to TRBD2. The V and J ends lost 2 bases and 4 bases, in that order; junction bases with no gene match: 8. CDR1 is MNHNS and CDR2 is SASEGT in the germline V gene. The CDR3 is 16 amino acids. Here the CDR3 reads CASSERAGVSYNEQFF. Written as DNA, the CDR3 is TGTGCCAGCAGTGAAAGGGCGGGGGTTAGTTACAATGAGCAGTTCTTC.

The V gene is TRBV21-1, the J gene TRBJ2-7. TRBV21-1 is reported as a pseudogene. The CDR3 has 12 residues. CDR3 in amino acids: CASSKVTAEQYF. CDR3 DNA sequence: TGTGCCAGCAGCAAAGTAACAGCCGAGCAGTACTTC.

Here the CDR3 DNA reads TGCAGTGCTAAAAATTTTCGGGAGGGCCCCACTGAAGCTTTCTTT. Protein product: CSAKNFREGPTEAFF. The chain couples TRBV20-1 to TRBJ1-1; unclear D gene. This CDR3 comprises 15 residues. Germline CDR1 reads DFQATT; CDR2 reads SNEGSKA (reference sequence). Trimming left V 4 bases short and J 4 bases short, with 19 bases between.

This chain uses TRBV19 with TRBJ2-3, with 11 bases aligning to TRBD2. Per germline, CDR1 LNHDA and CDR2 SQIVND (reference sequence). The V and J ends lost 8 bases and 8 bases, in that order; junction bases with no gene match: 3. The CDR3 is made up of 12 amino acids. CDR3 DNA: TGTGCCAGTTCGACTAGCGGGGTTACGCAGTATTTT. The encoded protein is CASSTSGVTQYF.

The rearrangement links TRBV28 to TRBJ1-1, with a tentative D call TRBD1 (6 bases). This CDR3 spans 15 amino acids. V was trimmed by 5 bases and J by 8 bases, leaving 21 bases between them. Germline-derived CDR1 and CDR2 are MDHEN and SYDVKM. CDR3 protein: CASSGAGDRGKEAFF. The CDR3 DNA reads TGTGCCAGCAGTGGGGCAGGGGATCGCGGGAAAGAAGCTTTCTTT. The variable domain in full, with the rest retrieved from reference TRBV28 and TRBJ1-1, is DVKVTQSSRYLVKRTGEKVFLECVQDMDHENMFWYRQDPGLGLRLIYFSYDVKMKEKGDIPEGYSVSREKKERFSLILESASTNQTSMYLCASSGAGDRGKEAFFGQGTRLTVV.

This clonotype occurred once. V is TRBV20-1 and J is TRBJ1-5; D gene uncertain. The CDR3 spans 15 residues. The germline V gene encodes CDR1 DFQATT and CDR2 SNEGSKA (reference sequence). Trimming shortened V by 6 bases and J by 3 bases, and 18 bases separated the two germline ends. The CDR3 is CSAQPAPEANQPQHF. The CDR3 nucleotides read TGCAGTGCCCAGCCGGCCCCTGAGGCCAATCAGCCCCAGCATTTT.

The V and J genes are TRBV2 and TRBJ2-1; D remains unclear. CDR3 length: 13 residues. CDR1 is SNHLY and CDR2 is FYNNEI in the germline V gene. V gave up 7 bases and J gave up 0 bases, with 7 bases separating them. The CDR3 region is CASNAASYNEQFF. DNA for the CDR3: TGTGCCAGCAATGCAGCCTCCTACAATGAGCAGTTCTTC.

This chain connects TRBV6-1 to TRBJ1-1; possibly TRBD1 for D (5 bases). Trimming shortened V by 0 bases and J by 0 bases, and 8 bases separated the two germline ends. The CDR3 runs to 15 residues. The germline V gene encodes CDR1 MNHNS and CDR2 SASEGT. The CDR3: CASSEAGALNTEAFF. CDR3 coding DNA: TGTGCCAGCAGTGAAGCTGGGGCTTTGAACACTGAAGCTTTCTTT.

This chain links TRBV25-1 with TRBJ2-2; 7 bases align to TRBD1. Trimming removed 5 bases from V and 5 bases from J; junction bases left unmatched: 5. The CDR3 length is 14 residues. From germline, CDR1 is MGHDK and CDR2 SYGVNS. CDR3 loop: CASSYVDRTGELFF. The CDR3 DNA sequence: TGTGCCAGCAGTTACGTGGACAGGACCGGGGAGCTGTTTTTT.

The V and J genes are TRBV10-3 and TRBJ2-7; 15 positions agree with TRBD2. This CDR3 comprises 15 residues. V shed 10 bases and J 4 bases; nucleotides not matched to a gene: 8. Germline V gives CDR1 ENHRY, CDR2 SYGVKD. This CDR3 is CATGTSGGLVYEQYF. DNA for the CDR3: TGTGCCACCGGGACTAGCGGGGGGCTAGTGTACGAGCAGTACTTC.

This rearrangement joins TRBV7-2 to TRBJ2-5, with D perhaps given as TRBD1 or TRBD2 (5 bases each). V was cut by 7 bases and J by 1 base, with 16 bases left in between. The germline CDR1 and CDR2 sequences are SGHTA and FQGNSA. This CDR3 region has 15 residues. This chain's CDR3 is CASTGTGYPQETQYF. The DNA of the CDR3 is TGTGCCAGCACGGGGACGGGATACCCCCAAGAGACCCAGTACTTC.

This chain links TRBV5-1 with TRBJ2-5; D gene uncertain. The CDR3 length is 12 residues. Trimming removed 2 bases from V and 5 bases from J, with 7 bases in between. CDR1 and CDR2 (germline): SGHRS, YFSETQ. The CDR3 loop reads CASSFQAETQYF. The CDR3 bases are TGCGCCAGCAGCTTTCAGGCGGAGACCCAGTACTTC.

The CDR3 DNA reads TGTGCCAGTAAAACTAACTCCTATAATTCACCCCTCCACTTT. Its protein is CASKTNSYNSPLHF. The gene calls are TRBV19 and TRBJ1-6; D unresolved. This CDR3 has 14 amino acids. CDR1 and CDR2 (germline): LNHDA, SQIVND (reference sequence). The ends were cut back, 7 bases at V and 0 bases at J, with 7 bases in the middle.

This clonotype has a handful of counts. This chain links TRBV6-5 with TRBJ2-5; the D gene is possibly TRBD2 (6 bases). V was pared by 4 bases and J by 4 bases, with 7 bases between. This CDR3 has 12 residues. Germline CDR1 is MNHEY and CDR2 is SVGAGI. The CDR3, as DNA: TGTGCCAGCAGTTTGGAGGGAGAGACCCAGTACTTC. This sequence encodes CASSLEGETQYF.

The chain's CDR3 is CASSWGGRGNQPQHF. Written as DNA, the CDR3 is TGTGCCAGCTCATGGGGGGGCAGGGGCAATCAGCCCCAGCATTTT. This chain uses TRBV28 with TRBJ1-5, with D maybe TRBD1 (6 bases). CDR3 length equals 15 residues. V was trimmed by 8 bases and J by 2 bases, leaving 16 bases between them. Germline values: CDR1 MDHEN, CDR2 SYDVKM.